The 9 T cell receptor beta chains given below trace back to one sample, sequenced in a study of blood T cell repertoires in COVID-19. Clones were sequenced by immunoSEQ multiplex PCR, and TCRdb holds only the in-frame ones, with some missing. The profile shows 150,000 to 200,000 clones, about 80% of them singletons. The sample consisted of PBMCs or T cells enriched from blood (not recorded which). All receptors derive from a woman aged 60-75 years with acute COVID-19.

V is TRBV4-2 and J is TRBJ1-3; the D gene is possibly TRBD1 (5 bases). The CDR3 has 19 amino acids. Deletions cut 0 bases from V and 4 bases from J, with 22 bases between. Germline CDR1 LGHNA, CDR2 YNFKEQ. CDR3 residues: CASSQDGGSGTRQGNTIYF. The CDR3 nucleotides read TGTGCCAGCAGCCAAGATGGGGGGTCAGGGACCCGACAAGGAAACACCATATATTTT.

This rearrangement joins TRBV29-1 to TRBJ1-1, with a tentative D call TRBD1 (6 bases). The germline gives CDR1 SQVTM, CDR2 ANQGSEA. Trimming took 5 bases from V and 4 from J, leaving 17 bases between them. The CDR3 sequence is 14 residues long. The CDR3 DNA follows: TGCAGCGTTCGTGAAGGGGGGGGAGGCACTGAAGCTTTCTTT. It is translated as CSVREGGGGTEAFF.

V and J are TRBV9 and TRBJ2-3; 9 nucleotides match TRBD2. The CDR3 totals 16 residues. Germline CDR1 SGDLS, CDR2 YYNGEE. V gave up 0 bases and J gave up 0 bases; unmatched junction bases: 2. Here the CDR3 DNA reads TGTGCCAGCAGCGTAGCCAGCGGGAGGAGCACAGATACGCAGTATTTT. Amino acid sequence: CASSVASGRSTDTQYF.

This chain connects TRBV5-4 to TRBJ2-1; D gene uncertain. There are 15 residues in the CDR3. Looked up from germline, CDR1 is SGHNT and CDR2 is YYREEE (reference sequence). V dropped 3 bases and J dropped 0 bases, with 10 bases sitting between them. The CDR3 DNA is TGTGCCAGCAGCTGGTTTCTAAGCTCCTACAATGAGCAGTTCTTC. Translated: CASSWFLSSYNEQFF.

The chain recombines TRBV6-2 or TRBV6-3 with TRBJ2-7; D possibly corresponds to TRBD2 (6 bases). V was trimmed by 0 bases and J by 3 bases, leaving 12 bases between them. The CDR3 spans 15 residues. Germline V gives CDR1 MNHEY, CDR2 SVGEGT. The CDR3 DNA reads as TGTGCCAGCAGTTACTCGCTTTTGGGGGGCTACGAGCAGTACGTC. Amino acid sequence: CASSYSLLGGYEQYV.

The V and J genes are TRBV2 and TRBJ2-2; D is possibly TRBD1 (5 bases). The V end was cut by 6 bases, the J end by 1 base, with 9 bases between. This CDR3 is 14 amino acids long. Germline CDR1 is SNHLY and CDR2 is FYNNEI. CDR3 sequence: CASRGQVNTGELFF. DNA for the CDR3: TGTGCCAGCAGGGGGCAGGTGAACACCGGGGAGCTGTTTTTT.

This chain uses TRBV11-2 with TRBJ1-2; TRBD1 matches at 11 bases. CDR1 is SGHAT, CDR2 FQNNGV, per germline. Trimming removed 5 bases from V and 5 bases from J; junction bases left unmatched: 4. The CDR3 is 14 amino acids. The CDR3 reads CASSIGTGGYGYTF. The CDR3, as DNA: TGTGCCAGCAGCATAGGGACAGGGGGTTATGGCTACACCTTC. Complete variable domain (other parts from reference TRBV11-2 and TRBJ1-2): EAGVAQSPRYKIIEKRQSVAFWCNPISGHATLYWYQQILGQGPKLLIQFQNNGVVDDSQLPKDRFSAERLKGVDSTLKIQPAKLEDSAVYLCASSIGTGGYGYTFGSGTRLTVV.

The chain recombines TRBV7-7 with TRBJ2-5; D may be TRBD1 (6 bases). Germline CDR1 reads SSHAT; CDR2 reads FNYEAQ (reference sequence). The V end was cut by 5 bases, the J end by 5 bases, with 30 bases between. CDR3 size: 19 residues. In DNA form, the CDR3 reads TGTGCCAGCAGCCGGGGCAGGGGATTATCGCAAGGGGGTTTGGAGACCCAGTACTTC. Protein sequence: CASSRGRGLSQGGLETQYF.

This rearrangement joins TRBV6-2 or TRBV6-3 to TRBJ1-1; TRBD1 matches at 7 bases. The V gene's germline CDR1 is MNHEY and CDR2 SVGEGT. The V and J ends lost 5 bases and 10 bases, in that order; junction bases with no gene match: 7. The CDR3 runs 12 residues. The CDR3 coding sequence is TGTGCCAGCAGTCCGCCGGGACAGAGAGCTTTCTTT. It translates to CASSPPGQRAFF.